One and the same sample provided the 20 T cell receptor beta chains below, sequenced in a study of T cells in Graves' hyperthyroidism and ophthalmopathy. RNA transcripts provided the source from which TCR beta CDR3 regions were amplified. With the HTBI primer set, the TCR CDR3 went through a first round of RT-PCR. TCRdb re-analysed the multiplex PCR reads in MiXCR, keeping a single row per CDR3 protein. This table has approximately 380,000 distinct CDR3 sequences, roughly an eighth appearing once. Specimen: blood. These receptors were obtained from a man between 50 and 59 years old with Graves' ophthalmopathy.

This clonotype was detected ten times or more. The chain carries TRBV2 and TRBJ2-3; unclear D gene. The germline gives CDR1 SNHLY, CDR2 FYNNEI. V lost 7 bases to trimming and J lost 4 bases, with 6 bases between them. The CDR3 totals 11 residues. CDR3: CASISADTQYF. The CDR3 bases are TGTGCCAGCATCAGCGCAGATACGCAGTATTTT.

This clonotype has a count of ten or more. The V gene is TRBV9, the J gene TRBJ2-7; TRBD2 agrees at 8 bases. V trimming: 4 bases; J trimming: 4 bases; junction bases outside the gene matches: 13. In germline, CDR1 is SGDLS, CDR2 YYNGEE. CDR3 size: 16 residues. DNA of the CDR3: TGTGCCAGCAGCCAGACATGGAGCGGGAGATCATACGAGCAGTACTTC. Its translation is CASSQTWSGRSYEQYF.

V gene TRBV2 combines with J gene TRBJ2-5; 14 nucleotides match TRBD2. The germline V gene encodes CDR1 SNHLY and CDR2 FYNNEI. The length of the CDR3 is 15 residues. The V gene end was trimmed by 10 bases and the J gene end by 5 bases; junction bases not matched to a gene: 9. The CDR3 reads CAKVPGLAGAETQYF. The CDR3 DNA reads as TGTGCCAAAGTACCGGGACTAGCGGGAGCGGAGACCCAGTACTTC. Full variable domain (outside the CDR3, taken from reference TRBV2 and TRBJ2-5): EPEVTQTPSHQVTQMGQEVILRCVPISNHLYFYWYRQILGQKVEFLVSFYNNEISEKSEIFDDQFSVERPDGSNFTLKIRSTKLEDSAMYFCAKVPGLAGAETQYFGPGTRLLVL.

This clonotype was recorded many times. The chain uses TRBV7-2 and TRBJ1-5, with a possible D match to TRBD1 (6 bases). Per the germline V gene, CDR1 is SGHTA and CDR2 is FQGNSA. The CDR3 consists of 15 residues. Trimming took off 5 bases at V and 5 bases at J, with 16 bases between the two ends. CDR3 sequence (DNA): TGTGCCAGCAGCGTAAGATTACAGGGTTATCAGCCCCAGCATTTT. It yields the protein CASSVRLQGYQPQHF.

V and J are TRBV19 and TRBJ1-5; D is uncertain. Germline V gene sequence: CDR1 LNHDA, CDR2 SQIVND (reference sequence). CDR3 length: 13 residues. Trimming removed 3 bases at V and 3 bases at J, with 6 bases between. The CDR3 loop reads CASSMADNQPQHF. As DNA, the CDR3 is TGTGCCAGTAGTATGGCTGACAATCAGCCCCAGCATTTT.

The gene calls are TRBV6-2 or TRBV6-3 and TRBJ1-2; D might be TRBD1 (5 bases). Trimming pared 3 bases from V and 0 bases from J, leaving 11 bases between. This CDR3 comprises 15 residues. Germline-derived CDR1 and CDR2 are MNHEY and SVGEGT. This CDR3 is CASSYTGLSNYGYTF. The CDR3 DNA reads as TGTGCCAGCAGTTATACAGGTTTATCTAACTATGGCTACACCTTC.

This clonotype was detected ten times or more. V and J are TRBV9 and TRBJ2-1; tentative D call: TRBD1 (5 bases). The V gene's germline CDR1 is SGDLS and CDR2 YYNGEE. This CDR3 is built from 15 residues. The V end lost 3 bases, the J end lost 3 bases, and 13 bases lay between the germline ends. CDR3 sequence (DNA): TGTGCCAGCAGCGCGCTCACAGGAGTCTACAATGAGCAGTTCTTC. Its translation is CASSALTGVYNEQFF.

This clonotype has only a few counts. The chain joins TRBV16 to TRBJ1-1, with D maybe TRBD1 (6 bases). Per germline, CDR1 KGHSY and CDR2 FQNENV. The CDR3 spans 16 residues. The V gene lost 4 bases and the J gene lost 3 bases, with 18 bases spanning the gap. CDR3 region: CASSPHGTLRDTEAFF. The CDR3 nucleotides are TGTGCCAGCAGCCCGCACGGGACACTGAGAGACACTGAAGCTTTCTTT.

The V and J genes are TRBV7-9 and TRBJ2-7; the match to TRBD1 covers 12 bases. In germline, CDR1 is SEHNR, CDR2 FQNEAQ (reference sequence). V gave up 4 bases and J gave up 6 bases; unmatched junction bases: 4. The CDR3 is 14 amino acids. The CDR3 reads CASSSGTGGGEQYF. The CDR3 DNA sequence: TGTGCCAGCAGCTCGGGGACAGGGGGCGGCGAGCAGTACTTC.

About this clonotype: Since a much larger clone is just one base distant, this may be a read error. The rearrangement uses TRBV5-8 and TRBJ2-3, with D perhaps matching TRBD2 (7 bases). CDR1 is SGHTS and CDR2 is YDEGEE in the germline V gene. Trimming pared 4 bases from V and 0 bases from J, leaving 18 bases between. The CDR3 extends over 17 amino acids. CDR3 sequence (DNA): TGTGCCAGCAGCACGGGGGCTAGCGGACTTAGCACAGATACGCAGTATTTT. Translated: CASSTGASGLSTDTQYF.

The rearrangement links TRBV9 to TRBJ2-7; the match to TRBD2 covers 10 bases. The trim removed 0 bases at V and 1 base at J, leaving 7 bases unmatched. The CDR3 is made up of 17 amino acids. CDR1 and CDR2 from the germline V gene are SGDLS and YYNGEE. The CDR3, as DNA: TGTGCCAGCAGCGTAGTTCCTAGCGGGAGCCCTTCCTACGAGCAGTACTTC. Its protein is CASSVVPSGSPSYEQYF.

This clonotype was observed at least ten times. This chain joins TRBV18 and TRBJ2-7; no reliable D call. CDR1 KGHSH and CDR2 LQKENI come from the germline V gene. The CDR3 contains 13 residues. V shed 2 bases and J shed 0 bases, with 5 bases lying between them. CDR3 DNA sequence: TGTGCCAGCTCACCAAGGAGCTCCTACGAGCAGTACTTC. This encodes CASSPRSSYEQYF.

This clonotype has a count of ten or more. V and J are TRBV5-1 and TRBJ1-1, with 8 bases fitting TRBD1. The CDR3 is made up of 16 amino acids. The germline V gene has CDR1 SGHRS and CDR2 YFSETQ. J gave up 5 bases and V 4 bases, and 13 bases lay outside the gene matches. In DNA, the CDR3 is TGCGCCAGCAGCACAAGCCCGGACAGGGACCTGACTGAAGCTTTCTTT. Protein: CASSTSPDRDLTEAFF.

This clonotype has ten or more counts. The chain couples TRBV2 to TRBJ2-3; 13 positions match TRBD2. The CDR3 runs to 17 residues. From germline, CDR1 is SNHLY and CDR2 FYNNEI. The trim removed 7 bases at V and 0 bases at J, leaving 7 bases unmatched. This chain's CDR3 is CASTGTSGTSSTDTQYF. CDR3 coding DNA: TGTGCCAGCACCGGGACTAGCGGGACCTCTAGCACAGATACGCAGTATTTT.

This clonotype was recorded many times. This sequence joins TRBV28 and TRBJ1-1, with TRBD1 as a possible D gene (5 bases). The CDR3 has 15 amino acids. The germline V gene encodes CDR1 MDHEN and CDR2 SYDVKM. V was cut by 2 bases and J by 7 bases, with 17 bases left in between. The chain's CDR3 is CASSLLLTAGDEAFF. As DNA, the CDR3 is TGTGCCAGCAGTTTACTTCTGACGGCGGGGGATGAAGCTTTCTTT.

This chain links TRBV7-9 with TRBJ2-7; D might be TRBD1 (6 bases). The CDR3 consists of 14 residues. V was clipped by 5 bases and J by 3 bases, with 14 bases between them. Germline CDR1 reads SEHNR; CDR2 reads FQNEAQ (reference sequence). CDR3 in DNA: TGTGCCAGCAGCCCAGACAGGAATAACTACGAGCAGTACTTC. It specifies CASSPDRNNYEQYF.

This clonotype has more than one count but fewer than ten. The chain joins TRBV7-6 to TRBJ2-5; D call uncertain. The CDR3 covers 13 residues. Trimming cost V 2 bases and J 5 bases, with 9 bases left between them. Per germline, CDR1 SGHVS and CDR2 FNYEAQ. The CDR3 DNA is TGTGCCAGCAGCTTATTAACGTGGGAGACCCAGTACTTC. It codes for CASSLLTWETQYF.

This clonotype was picked up a small number of times. The chain is built from TRBV24-1 and TRBJ2-7, with TRBD2 as a possible D gene (5 bases). V was trimmed by 2 bases and J by 3 bases, leaving 10 bases between them. The CDR3 has 14 amino acids. Looked up from germline, CDR1 is KGHDR and CDR2 is SFDVKD. CDR3 in amino acids: CATSDSGMNYEQYF. The CDR3 region has the DNA TGTGCCACCAGTGATTCGGGGATGAACTACGAGCAGTACTTC.

This chain connects TRBV27 to TRBJ1-6, with D possibly matching TRBD1 (5 bases). This CDR3 has 14 amino acids. V dropped 8 bases and J dropped 3 bases, with 11 bases sitting between them. CDR1 is MNHEY and CDR2 is SMNVEV in the germline V gene (reference sequence). In nucleotides, the CDR3 is TGTGCCAGCTCTAGCGGGGGCTATAATTCACCCCTCCACTTT. Translation: CASSSGGYNSPLHF.

This clonotype has a count of ten or more. V and J are TRBV27 and TRBJ2-7; a weak D match, TRBD2 (5 bases). CDR1 and CDR2 from the germline V gene are MNHEY and SMNVEV (reference sequence). This CDR3 is built from 17 residues. V was trimmed by 5 bases and J by 0 bases, leaving 20 bases between them. The CDR3 spells CASSILQRPSSSYEQYF. The CDR3 nucleotides read TGTGCCAGCAGTATTCTCCAGCGGCCGTCGAGCTCCTACGAGCAGTACTTC.